This T cell receptor (beta chain) was sequenced for a study of PD-1 blockade in classical Hodgkin lymphoma. Study background: Nivolumab dosing for patients was 3 mg/kg, administered intravenously every 2 weeks. Broader study findings: By C4D1, diversity of CD4+ TCRs had risen significantly, whereas that of CD8+ TCRs had not. It was reported that newly diagnosed patients had less baseline TCR diversity than healthy donors.

The method was immunoSEQ multiplex PCR; TCRdb's version includes in-frame clones alone and lacks a portion of them. The table includes about 89,000 clones, roughly nine tenths detected once. V gave up 7 bases and J gave up 2 bases, with 15 bases separating them. CDR1 is MNHEY and CDR2 is SVGAGI in the germline V gene. CDR3 length: 14 residues. Time point noted: cycle 4 day 1 (C4D1), after less than seven weeks of nivolumab. Every patient experienced relapse after autologous stem cell transplantation, and brentuximab vedotin exposure varied. As regards this clone: The antigen is not known.

The specimen comprised peripheral blood mononuclear cells (PBMCs), sampled before the fourth cycle of nivolumab. This rearrangement joins TRBV6-5 to TRBJ2-7, with D perhaps TRBD1 or TRBD2 (5 bases each). This clonotype was obtained from a human donor with classical Hodgkin lymphoma. The CDR3 sequence: CASKIAGATYEQYF. In DNA form, the CDR3 reads TGTGCCAGCAAAATCGCCGGGGCGACCTACGAGCAGTACTTC.